One and the same sample provided the 10 T cell receptor beta chains below, sequenced in a study of OX40 agonist ivuxolimab in advanced cancers. This table comes from immunoSEQ multiplex PCR, and its TCRdb copy is limited to in-frame clones, with some not included. The sample lists fewer than 70,000 clones, about 92% occurring once. Here the sequenced sample was CD4+ or CD8+ T cells sorted from blood, taken in a trial of the OX40 agonist ivuxolimab. The receptors were gathered from an adult with an advanced solid tumor such as melanoma, head and neck, liver or kidney cancer.

The rearrangement joins TRBV11-2 to TRBJ2-4; possible D gene TRBD1, 5 bases. Trimming stripped 5 bases from V and 0 bases from J, with 20 bases between. This CDR3 contains 18 residues. CDR1 SGHAT and CDR2 FQNNGV come from the germline V gene. The CDR3 protein is CASSPLRRDRLAKNIQYF. The DNA for the CDR3 is TGTGCCAGCAGCCCACTTCGCAGGGATAGACTAGCCAAAAACATTCAGTACTTC.

The chain has TRBV30 and TRBJ1-6; D ambiguous. The CDR3 has 12 amino acids. The germline CDR1 and CDR2 sequences are GTSNPN and SVGIG (reference sequence). The germline V and J ends were trimmed by 2 bases and 10 bases, with 9 bases remaining between them. CDR3 amino acids: CAWSYVTSPLHF. CDR3 nucleotide sequence: TGTGCCTGGAGTTACGTAACCTCACCCCTCCACTTT.

This chain joins TRBV7-6 and TRBJ2-5; TRBD1 matches 7 bases. With V trimmed by 2 bases and J by 9 bases, 12 bases remained unmatched. This CDR3 spans 15 amino acids. Per the germline V gene, CDR1 is SGHVS and CDR2 is FNYEAQ. The CDR3 reads CASSLSGQTLGSQYF. CDR3 nucleotides: TGTGCCAGCAGCTTATCGGGACAGACCCTCGGGTCCCAGTACTTC.

This clone came up a few times. This chain connects TRBV4-2 to TRBJ1-6; 8 nucleotides line up with TRBD1. Germline V gene data show CDR1 as LGHNA and CDR2 as YNFKEQ. Germline trimming cut 1 base from V and 2 bases from J; bases unmatched to any gene: 4. The CDR3 is made up of 17 amino acids. CDR3 bases: TGTGCCAGCAGCCAAGGCGGACAGGGTACCTATAATTCACCCCTCCACTTT. It codes for CASSQGGQGTYNSPLHF.

The chain employs TRBV5-1 and TRBJ1-2; perhaps TRBD1 as D (6 bases). CDR1 is SGHRS, CDR2 YFSETQ, per germline. The CDR3 is made up of 18 amino acids. V lost 2 bases to trimming and J lost 0 bases, with 20 bases between them. This CDR3 is CASSFGDVGQFPNYGYTF. CDR3 bases: TGCGCCAGCAGCTTCGGGGACGTCGGACAGTTTCCTAACTATGGCTACACCTTC.

The chain carries TRBV5-1 and TRBJ2-3, with D possibly TRBD2 on 5 matching bases. V was trimmed by 4 bases and J by 0 bases, leaving 12 bases between them. CDR1 and CDR2 from the germline V gene are SGHRS and YFSETQ. The CDR3 has 15 amino acids. Written as DNA, the CDR3 is TGCGCCAGCAGCAAGGACTCGTACAGCACAGATACGCAGTATTTT. This encodes CASSKDSYSTDTQYF.

The chain is built from TRBV4-2 and TRBJ1-3; 7 bases fit TRBD1. V lost 4 bases and J lost 0; bases outside the gene matches: 3. CDR1 and CDR2 (germline): LGHNA, YNFKEQ. The CDR3 length is 15 residues. CDR3 sequence (DNA): TGTGCCAGCAGCCGGACAGGCCCCTCTGGAAACACCATATATTTT. Translating gives CASSRTGPSGNTIYF.

V gene TRBV4-1 combines with J gene TRBJ1-2; 7 nucleotides agree with TRBD1. There are 16 residues in the CDR3. Germline values: CDR1 MGHRA, CDR2 YSYEKL. After removal of 2 bases from V and 4 bases from J, the junction contained 10 bases not matched to a gene. In DNA form, the CDR3 reads TGCGCCAGCAGCCAACCCGGGACAGACTACATCTATGGCTACACCTTC. This encodes CASSQPGTDYIYGYTF.

This clone was seen a handful of times. This chain joins TRBV10-3 and TRBJ1-2; D possibly corresponds to TRBD1 (6 bases). CDR3 length equals 15 residues. Germline lookup yields CDR1 ENHRY and CDR2 SYGVKD. V was trimmed by 4 bases and J by 0 bases, leaving 12 bases between them. CDR3 in amino acids: CAISGSDSTNYGYTF. CDR3 bases: TGTGCCATCAGTGGGTCGGACAGTACTAACTATGGCTACACCTTC.

The chain employs TRBV10-1 and TRBJ2-5, with 12 nucleotides matching TRBD1. The germline V gene encodes CDR1 WNHNN and CDR2 SYGVQD (reference sequence). After removal of 2 bases from V and 5 bases from J, the junction contained 6 bases not matched to a gene. This CDR3 has 16 amino acids. The CDR3 reads CASSEPGQGAGETQYF. The CDR3 coding sequence is TGCGCCAGCAGTGAGCCGGGACAGGGGGCCGGGGAGACCCAGTACTTC.